Listed below are T cell receptor beta chains from one sample, sequenced in a study of blood T cells in healthy people across ages. TCRdb re-called the 5' RACE reads through MiXCR, storing one row per CDR3 protein. The sample holds around 1,000,000 distinct CDR3 sequences, 25% seen once. This sample also belongs to another study, concerning T cells of mothers and their children.

Source material: blood. Every receptor here comes from a girl aged 2 to 10 in good health. CDR3s include the opening cysteine and the closing phenylalanine or tryptophan. Clone size is shown for a subset of rows, as once, few, many or a class of expanded clone.

>TRBV19|.|TRBJ1-2
CASSPPPQTYYGYTF
>TRBV7-2|few|TRBJ2-7
CASSSPDSLYEQYF
>TRBV27|few|TRBJ1-2
CASSFRTGGVGGYTF
>TRBV7-2|few|TRBJ2-3
CASSGPGQVLDTQYF
>TRBV11-2|.|TRBJ2-5
CASSLGRPGGGETQYF
>TRBV5-1|.|TRBJ2-7
CARNGTVDSYEQYF
>TRBV27|.|TRBJ2-5
CASSPLAGYQETQYF
>TRBV5-1|.|TRBJ2-7
CASSSTDTLRSEQYF
>TRBV2|.|TRBJ2-7
CASSPTGFFYEQYF
>TRBV7-8|few|TRBJ1-4
CASSLPRSNEKLFF
>TRBV11-1|.|TRBJ2-3
CASSPVLAGEPDTQYF
>TRBV7-2|.|TRBJ2-2
CASSLVRLAGGTGELFF
>TRBV7-2|.|TRBJ2-3
CASSLGEKGTDTQYF
>TRBV20-1|.|.
CSAIRGGEQYF
>TRBV7-3|.|TRBJ2-1
CASSLSGGDDEQFF
>TRBV28|.|TRBJ2-2
CASSLGLAGDGELFF
>TRBV29-1|few|TRBJ1-4
CSVGTGREKLFF
>TRBV28|many|TRBJ1-4
CASSLGQGDEKLFF
>TRBV4-2|few|.
CASSQESGADEQFF
>TRBV2|few|TRBJ2-7
CASSEARRYEQYF
>TRBV7-3|few|TRBJ2-5
CASSSVAEGTQYF
>TRBV11-2|.|TRBJ2-7
CASSLGPGTSLSSYEQYF
>TRBV7-9|few|TRBJ2-5
CASSLPRGAVSKKETQYF
>TRBV20-1|once|TRBJ2-3
CSARGTLYTQYF
>TRBV29-1|.|TRBJ2-4
CSVETGWTDIQYF
>TRBV12-3/TRBV12-4|few|TRBJ1-4
CASSLPWTGEKLFF
>TRBV4-3|.|TRBJ2-7
CASSQMIEGEQYF
>TRBV4-1|.|TRBJ1-4
CASSQDGGEKLFF
>TRBV28|.|TRBJ2-5
CAISAGTGANPETQHF
>TRBV7-3|.|TRBJ2-3
CASSRGTSSTDTQYF
>TRBV7-8|.|TRBJ2-1
CASSLAVEGQFF
>TRBV20-1|.|TRBJ2-7
CSARNRQGWEQYF
>TRBV29-1|.|TRBJ2-6
CSVEDWGPEHPGANVLTF
>TRBV5-1|.|TRBJ2-5
CASTLAAQETQYF
>TRBV12-3/TRBV12-4|few|TRBJ1-2
CASSFKGQGGYTF
>TRBV20-1|few|TRBJ2-7
CSAINRVGSYEQYF
>TRBV24-1|few|.
CATSDLGGLAEHNEQFF
>TRBV6-5|.|TRBJ2-1
CASSYGGSVYNEQFF
>TRBV2|few|TRBJ2-3
CASSVEVDTQYF
>TRBV12-3/TRBV12-4|.|TRBJ1-4
CASSDRGEKLFF